This TCR beta chain was sequenced during a study of cytomegalovirus exposure and HLA in healthy donors. Study-wide findings and caveats: A previous analysis found most TCR beta V segments productive roughly 87% or roughly 30% of the time.

The germline CDR1 and CDR2 sequences are SGHRS and YFSETQ. This CDR3 region has 15 residues. The V segment lost 4 bases and the J segment 2 bases; nucleotides outside the gene matches: 3. About this clone: Its cognate antigen is unknown.

The study ran its PCR with 60 Vbeta and 13 Jbeta primers. Clones were read by immunoSEQ multiplex PCR, and TCRdb kept only the in-frame ones, dropping some. The data contain 35,000 to 40,000 clones, 85% to 95% of them seen just once; the ten biggest clones take up 2% to 3%. The source material was PBMCs. This clonotype originated in a woman between 18 and 29 years old in good health and CMV-seronegative. The chain couples TRBV5-1 to TRBJ2-6; 7 bases align to TRBD1. The CDR3 DNA is TGCGCCAGCAGCCTCCAGGGGGCTGGGGCCAACGTCCTGACTTTC. Translating it yields CASSLQGAGANVLTF. Using reference TRBV5-1 and TRBJ2-6 for the parts outside the CDR3, the full variable domain is KAGVTQTPRYLIKTRGQQVTLSCSPISGHRSVSWYQQTPGQGLQFLFEYFSETQRNKGNFPGRFSGRQFSNSRSEMNVSTLELGDSALYLCASSLQGAGANVLTFGAGSRLTVL.